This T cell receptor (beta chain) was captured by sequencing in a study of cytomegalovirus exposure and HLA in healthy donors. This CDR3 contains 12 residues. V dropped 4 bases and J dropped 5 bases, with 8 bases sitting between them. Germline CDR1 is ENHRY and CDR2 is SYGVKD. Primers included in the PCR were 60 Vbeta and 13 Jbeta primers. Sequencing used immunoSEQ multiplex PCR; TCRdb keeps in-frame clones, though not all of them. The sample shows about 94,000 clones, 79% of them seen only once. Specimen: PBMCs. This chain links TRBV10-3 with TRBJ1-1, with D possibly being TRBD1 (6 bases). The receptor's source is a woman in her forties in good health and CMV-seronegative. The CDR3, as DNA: TGTGCCATCAGTGGTCAGGGGACTGAAGCTTTCTTT. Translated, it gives CAISGQGTEAFF.